Listed below are T cell receptor beta chains from one sample, sequenced in a study of PD-1 blockade in classical Hodgkin lymphoma. The table came from immunoSEQ multiplex PCR; TCRdb's copy has only in-frame clones and leaves some out. The sample carries tens of thousands of clones, roughly 80% recorded once. The material sequenced was CD4+ T cells from blood, taken before the fourth cycle of nivolumab. These receptors came from a human donor with classical Hodgkin lymphoma. Each CDR3 is given with its conserved first and last residue. A D gene is named only where the DNA matches it firmly. Size is stated for part of the rows, as once, few or many counts, or as a class when the clone is expanded.

CDR3 protein,CDR3 DNA,clone size,V gene,J gene,D gene
CASSLEPYGYTF,TGCGCCAGCAGCTTGGAGCCCTATGGCTACACCTTC,.,TRBV5-1,TRBJ1-2,.
CASSQDSSKNTEAFF,TGCGCCAGCAGCCAAGACAGCTCGAAGAACACTGAAGCTTTCTTT,.,TRBV4-1,TRBJ1-1,.
CASSQKPYNSPLHF,TGTGCCAGCAGCCAAAAGCCCTATAATTCACCCCTCCACTTT,.,TRBV7-2,TRBJ1-6,.
CASSPSGVARGEAFF,TGTGCCAGCAGCCCCTCGGGTGTCGCCCGGGGTGAAGCTTTCTTT,.,TRBV7-3,TRBJ1-1,.
CASSQFSGFQETQYF,TGCGCCAGCAGCCAATTTAGCGGATTCCAAGAGACCCAGTACTTC,once,TRBV4-3,TRBJ2-5,.
CASSIDGGSVGTDTQYF,TGTGCCAGTAGTATAGACGGGGGTTCGGTAGGCACAGATACGCAGTATTTT,.,TRBV19,TRBJ2-3,.
CASSSRHPSTDTQYF,TGTGCCAGCAGTTCCCGACATCCTAGCACAGATACGCAGTATTTT,.,TRBV6-5,TRBJ2-3,.
CASSYSRQGLGNTIYF,TGTGCCAGCAGTTACTCCCGACAGGGCCTTGGAAACACCATATATTTT,few,TRBV6-5,TRBJ1-3,TRBD1
CASSSDPGGRGETQYF,TGTGCCAGCAGTTCAGACCCGGGGGGGCGCGGGGAGACCCAGTACTTC,.,TRBV6-5,TRBJ2-5,TRBD2
CASSQGSGGETQYF,TGTGCCAGCAGCCAAGGTTCCGGGGGAGAGACCCAGTACTTC,.,TRBV4-2,TRBJ2-5,.
CASSLATLQETQYF,TGTGCCAGCAGCTTAGCGACCCTCCAAGAGACCCAGTACTTC,few,TRBV7-9,TRBJ2-5,.
CASSLTGLSYEQYF,TGTGCCAGCAGCCTGACAGGACTCTCCTACGAGCAGTACTTC,.,TRBV11-2,TRBJ2-7,.
CASSPGGVNTEAFF,TGTGCCAGCAGCCCAGGAGGGGTGAACACTGAAGCTTTCTTT,.,TRBV7-3,TRBJ1-1,.
CASTPSGGSTDTQYF,TGTGCCAGCACCCCTAGCGGGGGTAGCACAGATACGCAGTATTTT,.,TRBV2,TRBJ2-3,TRBD2
CASSLGVYQETQYF,TGTGCCAGCAGCCTGGGGGTTTACCAAGAGACCCAGTACTTC,.,TRBV7-9,TRBJ2-5,.
CASRMTGGYGYTF,TGTGCCAGCAGAATGACAGGGGGCTATGGCTACACCTTC,few,TRBV6-6,TRBJ1-2,TRBD1
CASSPTSAGGINGYTF,TGTGCCAGCTCACCCACCTCGGCAGGTGGGATCAATGGCTACACCTTC,.,TRBV18,TRBJ1-2,.
CASSQGVSGGTGELFF,TGCGCCAGCAGCCAAGGGGTCAGCGGGGGCACCGGGGAGCTGTTTTTT,once,TRBV4-1,TRBJ2-2,TRBD2
CASSYSGQGAGNTIYF,TGTGCCAGCAGTTACTCGGGACAGGGGGCTGGAAACACCATATATTTT,once,TRBV6-5,TRBJ1-3,TRBD1
CASSPFTGYGYTF,TGTGCCAGCAGCCCCTTTACAGGGTATGGCTACACCTTC,.,TRBV9,TRBJ1-2,.
CASSTTGTGYNSPLHF,TGTGCCAGCAGTACGACCGGGACCGGCTATAATTCACCCCTCCACTTT,.,TRBV28,TRBJ1-6,.
CAGSQGFGETQYF,TGTGCCGGTTCTCAGGGTTTCGGAGAGACCCAGTACTTC,.,TRBV19,TRBJ2-5,.
CSVQGGEKLFF,TGCAGCGTTCAGGGGGGAGAAAAACTGTTTTTT,.,TRBV29-1,TRBJ1-4,TRBD1
CAISERGSGELFF,TGTGCCATCAGTGAACGGGGGTCCGGGGAGCTGTTTTTT,.,TRBV10-3,TRBJ2-2,.
CAWSGLAGIGTDTQYF,TGTGCCTGGTCGGGACTAGCGGGGATCGGCACAGATACGCAGTATTTT,.,TRBV30,TRBJ2-3,TRBD2
CASRFTGSGELFF,TGTGCCAGCAGATTTACAGGGTCCGGGGAGCTGTTTTTT,once,TRBV7-2,TRBJ2-2,.
CASSLGGVYQETQYF,TGTGCCAGCAGCCTGGGGGGGGTGTACCAAGAGACCCAGTACTTC,.,TRBV7-7,TRBJ2-5,TRBD2
CASTRGGTSYEQYF,TGTGCCAGCACCCGGGGGGGGACTAGTTATGAGCAGTACTTC,.,TRBV7-2,TRBJ2-7,TRBD2
CASRDPGLGKYEQYF,TGTGCCAGCAGAGATCCGGGACTAGGGAAATACGAGCAGTACTTC,.,TRBV6-6,TRBJ2-7,TRBD2
CASSVDLNTEAFF,TGTGCCAGCAGCGTAGACTTAAACACTGAAGCTTTCTTT,.,TRBV9,TRBJ1-1,.
CASSLNGVYNEQFF,TGTGCCAGCAGCTTGAACGGAGTATACAATGAGCAGTTCTTC,.,TRBV7-9,TRBJ2-1,.
CASSQDIGTAYNEQFF,TGTGCCAGCAGCCAAGATATAGGGACAGCCTACAATGAGCAGTTCTTC,.,TRBV4-2,TRBJ2-1,TRBD1